One and the same sample provided the 22 T cell receptor beta chains below, sequenced in a study of blood T cell repertoires in COVID-19. TCRdb's table, derived via immunoSEQ multiplex PCR, lists solely in-frame clones and lacks some. The table records about 120,000 clones, about nine tenths of them present only once. The sequencing input was peripheral blood. These receptors were taken from a woman aged 70-85 years with acute or convalescent COVID-19.

The rearrangement uses TRBV24-1 and TRBJ2-5, with 8 bases aligning to TRBD1. The length of the CDR3 is 16 residues. The ends lost 5 bases at V and 0 bases at J; junction bases unmatched: 7. Germline values: CDR1 KGHDR, CDR2 SFDVKD. The CDR3 sequence: CATSGRDRQYQETQYF. The CDR3 DNA sequence: TGTGCCACCAGTGGGCGGGACAGGCAGTACCAAGAGACCCAGTACTTC.

The chain links TRBV10-3 to TRBJ2-3; 14 positions agree with TRBD2. CDR1 is ENHRY and CDR2 is SYGVKD in the germline V gene. This CDR3 comprises 21 residues. V was pared by 3 bases and J by 1 base, with 15 bases of the junction left unmatched. CDR3 protein: CAISDRTSGGLKEFGTDTQYF. CDR3 sequence (DNA): TGTGCCATCAGTGATAGGACTAGCGGGGGGCTTAAAGAATTTGGCACAGATACGCAGTATTTT.

The chain uses TRBV12-3 or TRBV12-4 and TRBJ1-1; D may be TRBD1 (5 bases). V was pared by 5 bases and J by 2 bases, with 9 bases between. The CDR3 has 13 residues. CDR3 DNA sequence: TGTGCCAGCAGTCAAGGGGCTAACACTGAAGCTTTCTTT. As protein: CASSQGANTEAFF.

The chain joins TRBV5-1 to TRBJ1-5; 7 nucleotides agree with TRBD1. Germline lookup yields CDR1 SGHRS and CDR2 YFSETQ. This CDR3 contains 14 residues. The ends lost 0 bases at V and 8 bases at J; junction bases unmatched: 5. The CDR3 DNA sequence: TGCGCCAGCAGCTTGGGACAGGGTCGGGAGCCCCAGCATTTT. It encodes CASSLGQGREPQHF. Full variable domain (missing parts from reference TRBV5-1 and TRBJ1-5): KAGVTQTPRYLIKTRGQQVTLSCSPISGHRSVSWYQQTPGQGLQFLFEYFSETQRNKGNFPGRFSGRQFSNSRSEMNVSTLELGDSALYLCASSLGQGREPQHFGDGTRLSIL.

The CDR3 region is CASTPGLAYNEQFF. The CDR3 DNA reads TGTGCCAGCACCCCGGGACTAGCTTACAATGAGCAGTTCTTC. V usage is TRBV6-5 and J usage is TRBJ2-1; 9 positions match TRBD2. Germline V gene sequence: CDR1 MNHEY, CDR2 SVGAGI. This CDR3 is built from 14 residues. J was trimmed by 4 bases and V by 7 bases; bases with no gene match: 5.

The genes are TRBV24-1 and TRBJ2-3; the match to TRBD2 covers 10 bases. The V gene's germline CDR1 is KGHDR and CDR2 SFDVKD. CDR3 length: 12 amino acids. With 12 bases clipped from V and 5 bases from J, the junction kept 4 bases outside the gene matches. The CDR3 is CAASGGIDTQYF. The CDR3 DNA follows: TGTGCCGCTAGCGGGGGAATAGATACGCAGTATTTT.

The rearrangement uses TRBV18 and TRBJ1-6; a possible D gene is TRBD1 (6 bases). This CDR3 region has 12 residues. The germline CDR1 and CDR2 sequences are KGHSH and LQKENI. V lost 7 bases, J lost 7 bases, and 8 bases lay in between. The CDR3 nucleotides are TGTGCCAGCTTTCAGGGGAATTCACCCCTCCACTTT. As protein: CASFQGNSPLHF.

This chain joins TRBV18 and TRBJ2-7; D possibly corresponds to TRBD1 (6 bases). Germline CDR1 and CDR2: KGHSH and LQKENI. This CDR3 spans 15 amino acids. V lost 4 bases to trimming and J lost 0 bases, with 13 bases between them. The CDR3 nucleotides read TGTGCCAGCTCACAACAGGGCGTCCTCTCCTACGAGCAGTACTTC. It is translated as CASSQQGVLSYEQYF.

The V gene is TRBV2, the J gene TRBJ1-4, with D possibly being TRBD1 (5 bases). From germline, CDR1 is SNHLY and CDR2 FYNNEI. The CDR3 consists of 12 residues. V was cut by 9 bases and J by 6 bases, with 11 bases left in between. CDR3 DNA sequence: TGTGCCAGAAAGGACATCGATGAAAAACTGTTTTTT. This sequence encodes CARKDIDEKLFF.

The V gene is TRBV11-3, the J gene TRBJ1-1, with TRBD1 matching 7 bases. The germline CDR1 and CDR2 sequences are SGHNT and YENEEA. V was pared by 5 bases and J by 7 bases, with 7 bases of the junction left unmatched. There are 13 residues in the CDR3. This CDR3 is CASSSNRGGEAFF. The CDR3 nucleotides read TGTGCCAGCAGCAGTAACAGGGGTGGTGAAGCTTTCTTT. The whole variable domain, filled in from reference TRBV11-3 and TRBJ1-1, reads EAGVVQSPRYKIIEKKQPVAFWCNPISGHNTLYWYLQNLGQGPELLIRYENEEAVDDSQLPKDRFSAERLKGVDSTLKIQPAELGDSAVYLCASSSNRGGEAFFGQGTRLTVV.

Turning to this clone: A read error may produce the germline difference seen at one junction end. The chain recombines TRBV19 with TRBJ1-2; 9 bases match TRBD1. This CDR3 contains 13 residues. Germline lookup yields CDR1 LNHDA and CDR2 SQIVND (reference sequence). Here the CDR3 reads CASSLGTGSGNTF. CDR3 DNA sequence: TGTGCCAGTAGCTTAGGGACAGGGTCTGGCAACACCTTC.

The chain recombines TRBV5-1 with TRBJ1-5, with a tentative D call TRBD1 (6 bases). This CDR3 region has 14 residues. V was shortened by 0 bases and J by 5 bases, with 9 bases between the two germline ends. Germline loops: CDR1 SGHRS, CDR2 YFSETQ. As DNA, the CDR3 is TGCGCCAGCAGCTTGGTAGGGGGAGATCAGCCCCAGCATTTT. This translates into CASSLVGGDQPQHF.

This clone showed up just once. This chain links TRBV19 with TRBJ2-2; D may be TRBD2 (6 bases). The CDR3 consists of 15 residues. V lost 6 bases and J 6 bases, leaving 17 bases between the germline ends. Germline V lookup: CDR1 LNHDA, CDR2 SQIVND (reference sequence). Here the CDR3 reads CASSPSGGLPGELFF. The CDR3 DNA reads as TGTGCCAGTAGCCCAAGCGGAGGGCTCCCCGGGGAGCTGTTTTTT.

Only one count was recorded for this clone. The chain has TRBV20-1 and TRBJ1-1, with 8 nucleotides matching TRBD1. This CDR3 spans 16 amino acids. Germline V lookup: CDR1 DFQATT, CDR2 SNEGSKA (reference sequence). V was clipped by 3 bases and J by 3 bases; unmatched bases: 12. The CDR3 here is CSASAGGALMDTEAFF. CDR3 coding DNA: TGCAGTGCTAGTGCAGGGGGCGCCCTCATGGACACTGAAGCTTTCTTT.

This chain links TRBV28 with TRBJ1-6; the D gene is possibly TRBD1 (5 bases). The V and J ends lost 3 bases and 2 bases respectively, with 8 bases between them. CDR3 length: 15 residues. Germline V gives CDR1 MDHEN, CDR2 SYDVKM. The CDR3 bases are TGTGCCAGCAGTTTTCAGGGCACCTATAATTCACCCCTCCACTTT. Translation: CASSFQGTYNSPLHF.

The gene calls are TRBV11-2 and TRBJ1-1; 8 bases map to TRBD1. Germline V gene data show CDR1 as SGHAT and CDR2 as FQNNGV. V gave up 4 bases and J gave up 3 bases; unmatched junction bases: 7. This CDR3 is 15 amino acids long. The CDR3 DNA follows: TGTGCCAGCAGCTCACTCCGGACAGGGTACACTGAAGCTTTCTTT. Its translation is CASSSLRTGYTEAFF.

The gene calls are TRBV2 and TRBJ2-3, with D maybe TRBD2 (6 bases). V gave up 0 bases and J gave up 5 bases, with 12 bases separating them. The CDR3 extends over 15 amino acids. The germline V gene encodes CDR1 SNHLY and CDR2 FYNNEI. The CDR3 region has the DNA TGTGCCAGCAGTGAAGCGGGGGGAGTGAAAGATACGCAGTATTTT. Its translation: CASSEAGGVKDTQYF.

The chain combines TRBV2 with TRBJ2-7, with 10 bases that match TRBD1. CDR1 is SNHLY, CDR2 FYNNEI, per germline. The CDR3 is made up of 14 amino acids. V shed 4 bases, J shed 2 bases, and the junction held 2 bases outside the gene matches. The CDR3 reads CASSVGQGAYEQYF. For the CDR3, the DNA is TGTGCCAGCAGTGTTGGACAGGGGGCCTACGAGCAGTACTTC.

This rearrangement joins TRBV6-5 to TRBJ1-4; weak D call: TRBD1 (6 bases). Between the trimmed V and J ends, which lost 6 bases and 12 bases, there was a span of 14 bases. The CDR3 loop spans 12 amino acids. Germline V gene lookup returns CDR1 MNHEY and CDR2 SVGAGI. CDR3 sequence (DNA): TGTGCCAGCAGCCCACAGGGCAGGGAACTGTTTTTT. Translation: CASSPQGRELFF.

The chain combines TRBV5-3 with TRBJ1-2; D is perhaps TRBD1 (5 bases). Being an ORF, TRBV5-3 has a function that is uncertain. The CDR3 covers 15 residues. Between the trimmed V and J ends, which lost 5 bases and 2 bases, there was a span of 16 bases. The CDR3 DNA reads TGTGCCAGAAGTGGGGCGGCAGGGCTGAACTATGGCTACACCTTC. Translation: CARSGAAGLNYGYTF.

This chain links TRBV9 with TRBJ2-7; TRBD1 is a possible D gene (5 bases). The CDR3 loop spans 14 amino acids. The germline V gene has CDR1 SGDLS and CDR2 YYNGEE. V shed 0 bases and J shed 1 base, with 8 bases lying between them. CDR3 region: CASSVEGDSYEQYF. CDR3 bases: TGTGCCAGCAGCGTAGAAGGGGATTCCTACGAGCAGTACTTC.

The rearrangement uses TRBV29-1 and TRBJ2-3; maybe TRBD1 (6 bases). CDR3 size: 14 residues. The V and J ends lost 6 bases and 3 bases respectively, with 16 bases between them. Germline V gives CDR1 SQVTM, CDR2 ANQGSEA. CDR3 protein: CSVQRQAVTDTQYF. For the CDR3, the DNA is TGCAGCGTCCAAAGACAGGCCGTTACAGATACGCAGTATTTT.